The 23 T cell receptor beta chains presented below share a single source sample, sequenced in a study of blood T cell repertoires in COVID-19. Libraries were prepared by immunoSEQ multiplex PCR; TCRdb keeps only in-frame clonotypes and omits some of them. Of some 120,000 clones listed, around 90% are singletons. The sample taken for sequencing was peripheral blood. The receptors shown here come from a woman between 50 and 59 years old with active or convalescent COVID-19.

The chain couples TRBV27 to TRBJ1-2, with 7 nucleotides matching TRBD1. With V trimmed by 6 bases and J by 2 bases, 6 bases remained unmatched. The germline V gene has CDR1 MNHEY and CDR2 SMNVEV (reference sequence). This CDR3 comprises 14 residues. The CDR3: CASSTRQGNYGYTF. The CDR3 DNA is TGTGCCAGCAGCACCAGACAGGGCAACTATGGCTACACCTTC.

The chain couples TRBV4-3 to TRBJ2-1, with a weak D call TRBD2 (6 bases). V was shortened by 6 bases and J by 9 bases, with 12 bases between the two germline ends. The CDR3 loop spans 12 amino acids. Germline CDR1 and CDR2: LGHNA and YSLEER. The DNA for the CDR3 is TGCGCCAGCAGTTACACAGCGGGTGAGCAGTTCTTC. Translating it yields CASSYTAGEQFF.

This clone has a single count. The rearrangement joins TRBV9 to TRBJ1-2, with a tentative D call TRBD1 (6 bases). Per the germline V gene, CDR1 is SGDLS and CDR2 is YYNGEE. The V end was cut by 0 bases, the J end by 7 bases, with 10 bases between. CDR3 length: 13 amino acids. CDR3 protein: CASSVAGGSGYTF. The CDR3 coding sequence is TGTGCCAGCAGCGTAGCTGGGGGCAGTGGCTACACCTTC.

The CDR3 DNA sequence: TGTGCCTGGAGTGCACTACAGGGAAGCTCCTACAATGAGCAGTTCTTC. It yields the protein CAWSALQGSSYNEQFF. The chain uses TRBV30 and TRBJ2-1, with D possibly matching TRBD1 (6 bases). CDR1 is GTSNPN, CDR2 SVGIG, per germline (reference sequence). The V and J ends lost 1 base and 0 bases respectively, with 13 bases between them. This CDR3 has 16 amino acids. The full variable domain, completed using reference TRBV30 and TRBJ2-1, is SQTIHQWPATLVQPVGSPLSLECTVEGTSNPNLYWYRQAAGRGLQLLFYSVGIGQISSEVPQNLSASRPQDRQFILSSKKLLLSDSGFYLCAWSALQGSSYNEQFFGPGTRLTVL.

This chain links TRBV15 with TRBJ2-1, with 7 bases aligning to TRBD2. The CDR3 extends over 15 amino acids. Germline-derived CDR1 and CDR2 are LNHNV and YYDKDF (reference sequence). After removal of 5 bases from V and 3 bases from J, the junction contained 7 bases not matched to a gene. CDR3 in DNA: TGTGCCACCAGCGACCGGGACTACCACTACAATGAGCAGTTCTTC. It codes for CATSDRDYHYNEQFF. Based on the CDR3 plus reference TRBV15 and TRBJ2-1, the full variable domain is DAMVIQNPRYQVTQFGKPVTLSCSQTLNHNVMYWYQQKSSQAPKLLFHYYDKDFNNEADTPDNFQSRRPNTSFCFLDIRSPGLGDTAMYLCATSDRDYHYNEQFFGPGTRLTVL.

CDR3 in DNA: TGTGCCAGCAGTGCCCCGACAGGGCGCATCTCTGGAAACACCATATATTTT. Its translation: CASSAPTGRISGNTIYF. The chain carries TRBV6-1 and TRBJ1-3; 7 bases are shared with TRBD1. Germline V CDR1 and CDR2: MNHNS, SASEGT. The trim removed 4 bases at V and 0 bases at J, leaving 9 bases unmatched. CDR3 length: 17 residues.

The genes are TRBV7-2 and TRBJ2-3; D possibly corresponds to TRBD2 (6 bases). With 4 bases removed from V and 2 bases from J, the gap between germline ends came to 13 bases. The germline V gene has CDR1 SGHTA and CDR2 FQGNSA. This CDR3 is built from 15 residues. CDR3 sequence reads: CASSSTSYNTDTQYF. In DNA, the CDR3 is TGTGCCAGCAGCTCGACTAGTTATAACACAGATACGCAGTATTTT.

This clone occurred a few times. This chain joins TRBV5-1 and TRBJ1-6; tentative D call: TRBD1 (6 bases). The germline gives CDR1 SGHRS, CDR2 YFSETQ. Trimming left V 0 bases short and J 7 bases short, with 11 bases between. The CDR3 is 15 residues long. The CDR3 here is CASSLGLQGNSPLHF. Written as DNA, the CDR3 is TGCGCCAGCAGCTTGGGACTACAGGGAAATTCACCCCTCCACTTT.

This clone was detected once. The rearrangement links TRBV6-5 to TRBJ1-1; D ambiguous. The germline V and J ends were trimmed by 4 bases and 0 bases, with 15 bases remaining between them. Germline values: CDR1 MNHEY, CDR2 SVGAGI. The CDR3 sequence is 16 residues long. The CDR3 protein is CASSSSREVMNTEAFF. In DNA form, the CDR3 reads TGTGCCAGCAGTTCATCACGGGAAGTTATGAACACTGAAGCTTTCTTT.

This clone was seen a single time. This chain connects TRBV5-1 to TRBJ2-7; 11 nucleotides line up with TRBD2. This CDR3 region has 14 residues. CDR1 is SGHRS, CDR2 YFSETQ, per germline. V lost 4 bases and J lost 6; bases outside the gene matches: 6. The CDR3 is CASSTLAGGGEQYF. In DNA form, the CDR3 reads TGCGCCAGCAGCACGCTAGCGGGAGGAGGCGAGCAGTACTTC.

The V gene is TRBV7-2, the J gene TRBJ2-3, with 11 positions matching TRBD1. The germline V gene has CDR1 SGHTA and CDR2 FQGNSA. The CDR3 runs 14 residues. V shed 8 bases and J 7 bases; nucleotides not matched to a gene: 8. The DNA of the CDR3 is TGTGCCAGCGGCGTGGACAGGGGGCCCTATACGCAGTATTTT. Its translation is CASGVDRGPYTQYF. Full variable domain (rest looked up from reference TRBV7-2 and TRBJ2-3): GAGVSQSPSNKVTEKGKDVELRCDPISGHTALYWYRQSLGQGLEFLIYFQGNSAPDKSGLPSDRFSAERTGGSVSTLTIQRTQQEDSAVYLCASGVDRGPYTQYFGPGTRLTVL.

This chain uses TRBV30 with TRBJ2-1; 12 nucleotides agree with TRBD2. Germline V gene sequence: CDR1 GTSNPN, CDR2 SVGIG (reference sequence). Trimming removed 2 bases from V and 5 bases from J; junction bases left unmatched: 7. There are 16 residues in the CDR3. The CDR3, as DNA: TGTGCCTGGAGTTTAGTTACTAGCGGGAGGCACAATGAGCAGTTCTTC. It encodes CAWSLVTSGRHNEQFF.

The CDR3 region has the DNA TGTGCTAGTGGTTTGGGGGACAGGGGGAGAGAAGGCGGGGAGCTGTTTTTT. Protein product: CASGLGDRGREGGELFF. The chain carries TRBV12-5 and TRBJ2-2; TRBD1 agrees at 11 bases. The CDR3 consists of 17 residues. Germline CDR1 and CDR2: LGHNT and FRNRAP. Trimming took 1 base from V and 7 from J; bases not matched to a gene: 8.

This clone has only one observation. V and J are TRBV20-1 and TRBJ2-7; D is unclear. This CDR3 has 11 amino acids. The V gene lost 0 bases and the J gene lost 7 bases, with 7 bases spanning the gap. Germline CDR1 is DFQATT and CDR2 is SNEGSKA (reference sequence). CDR3 sequence: CSARENTEQYF. The CDR3 region has the DNA TGCAGTGCTAGAGAAAATACAGAGCAGTACTTC.

This clone appeared once. The chain couples TRBV6-5 to TRBJ2-3; perhaps TRBD2 as D (6 bases). Trimming cost V 5 bases and J 12 bases, with 21 bases left between them. This CDR3 has 14 residues. From germline, CDR1 is MNHEY and CDR2 SVGAGI. The CDR3 spells CASSIGTGTSNQYF. The CDR3 DNA reads TGTGCCAGCAGTATAGGAACGGGGACTTCGAATCAGTATTTT.

This clone was seen only a few times. V and J are TRBV4-1 and TRBJ1-4, with 8 nucleotides matching TRBD1. V gave up 0 bases and J gave up 8 bases; unmatched junction bases: 2. There are 14 residues in the CDR3. Looked up from germline, CDR1 is MGHRA and CDR2 is YSYEKL. The chain's CDR3 is CASSQDWDREKLFF. The DNA of the CDR3 is TGCGCCAGCAGCCAAGACTGGGACAGGGAAAAACTGTTTTTT.

The chain is built from TRBV19 and TRBJ1-3; the match to TRBD1 covers 7 bases. Germline CDR1 is LNHDA and CDR2 is SQIVND (reference sequence). V lost 6 bases to trimming and J lost 4 bases; unmatched junction nucleotides: 12. The CDR3 loop spans 16 amino acids. CDR3 amino acids: CASSATGLSIGNTIYF. In nucleotides, the CDR3 is TGTGCCAGTAGCGCGACAGGGTTGAGTATCGGAAACACCATATATTTT.

For this clone: Likely a read error: the CDR3 ends without its conserved phenylalanine or tryptophan. It is unclear where the CDR3 begins or ends on the DNA, so no DNA is shown, and the CDR3 is as TCRdb lists it. V gene TRBV20-1 combines with J gene TRBJ2-7; TRBD2 reflects the table's D call only, with no check against the DNA. Counting both end residues, the CDR3 totals 8 amino acids. CDR1 is DFQATT and CDR2 is SNEGSKA in the germline V gene (reference sequence). CDR3 in amino acids: CSARAPRD.

This clone appeared once. V is TRBV6-6 and J is TRBJ1-6, with a weak D call TRBD1 (6 bases). Trimming stripped 7 bases from V and 5 bases from J, with 18 bases between. CDR3 length equals 16 residues. In germline, CDR1 is MNHNY, CDR2 SVGAGI (reference sequence). Here the CDR3 reads CASTMFGQPNNSPLHF. Written as DNA, the CDR3 is TGTGCCAGCACCATGTTCGGACAGCCGAATAATTCACCCCTCCACTTT.

The V gene is TRBV4-1, the J gene TRBJ2-1; 7 bases line up with TRBD1. V trimming: 3 bases; J trimming: 0 bases; junction bases outside the gene matches: 5. Germline V gene sequence: CDR1 MGHRA, CDR2 YSYEKL. The CDR3 consists of 16 residues. CDR3 in amino acids: CASSQAPGGSYNEQFF. Written as DNA, the CDR3 is TGCGCCAGCAGCCAGGCTCCAGGGGGCTCCTACAATGAGCAGTTCTTC.

The chain combines TRBV6-2 or TRBV6-3 with TRBJ1-2, with a weak D call TRBD1 (5 bases). Per the germline V gene, CDR1 is MNHEY and CDR2 is SVGEGT. Trimming stripped 5 bases from V and 8 bases from J, with 12 bases between. The CDR3 extends over 12 amino acids. CDR3 DNA: TGTGCCAGCAGTCAGGGATCTAGAGGCTACACCTTC. The encoded protein is CASSQGSRGYTF.

The V gene is TRBV13, the J gene TRBJ2-5; D might be TRBD1 (5 bases). V was trimmed by 5 bases and J by 3 bases, leaving 10 bases between them. The V gene's germline CDR1 is PRHDT and CDR2 FYEKMQ (reference sequence). This CDR3 spans 13 amino acids. CDR3 bases: TGTGCCAGCAGCCCACGACAGAAAGAGACCCAGTACTTC. This gives the protein CASSPRQKETQYF.

The gene calls are TRBV27 and TRBJ1-2, with a possible D match to TRBD1 (6 bases). Trimming cost V 5 bases and J 3 bases, with 16 bases left between them. The V gene's germline CDR1 is MNHEY and CDR2 SMNVEV (reference sequence). This CDR3 spans 15 amino acids. The CDR3 reads CASSPIGAGDYGYTF. CDR3 sequence (DNA): TGTGCCAGCAGTCCGATTGGGGCAGGGGACTATGGCTACACCTTC.